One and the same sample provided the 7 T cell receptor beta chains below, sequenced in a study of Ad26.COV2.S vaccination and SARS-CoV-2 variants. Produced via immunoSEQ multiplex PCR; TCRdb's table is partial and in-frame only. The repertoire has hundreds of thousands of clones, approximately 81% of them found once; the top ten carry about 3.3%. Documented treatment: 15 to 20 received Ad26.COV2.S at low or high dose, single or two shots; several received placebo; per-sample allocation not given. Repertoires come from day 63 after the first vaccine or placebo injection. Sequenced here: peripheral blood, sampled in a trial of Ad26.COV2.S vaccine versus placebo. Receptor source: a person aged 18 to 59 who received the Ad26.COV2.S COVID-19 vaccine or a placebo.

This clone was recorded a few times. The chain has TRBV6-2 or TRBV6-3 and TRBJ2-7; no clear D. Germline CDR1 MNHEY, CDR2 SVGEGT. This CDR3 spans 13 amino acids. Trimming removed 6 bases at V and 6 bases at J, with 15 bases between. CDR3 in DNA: TGTGCCAGCAGCCTTGGAGAAAAAACCGAGCAGTACTTC. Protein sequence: CASSLGEKTEQYF.

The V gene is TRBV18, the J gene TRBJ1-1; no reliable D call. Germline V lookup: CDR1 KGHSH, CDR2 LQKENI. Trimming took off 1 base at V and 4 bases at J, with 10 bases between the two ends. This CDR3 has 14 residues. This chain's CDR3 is CASSPQGIGTEAFF. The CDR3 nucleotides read TGTGCCAGCTCACCACAGGGAATTGGCACTGAAGCTTTCTTT.

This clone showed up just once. CDR3 loop: CASSHYTGELFF. The CDR3 DNA reads TGTGCCAGCAGCCATTACACCGGGGAGCTGTTTTTT. V gene TRBV7-2 combines with J gene TRBJ2-2, with D uncertain. Per the germline V gene, CDR1 is SGHTA and CDR2 is FQGNSA. V lost 5 bases and J 3 bases, leaving 4 bases between the germline ends. The CDR3 has 12 amino acids. The full variable domain, its missing parts supplied by reference TRBV7-2 and TRBJ2-2, is GAGVSQSPSNKVTEKGKDVELRCDPISGHTALYWYRQSLGQGLEFLIYFQGNSAPDKSGLPSDRFSAERTGGSVSTLTIQRTQQEDSAVYLCASSHYTGELFFGEGSRLTVL.

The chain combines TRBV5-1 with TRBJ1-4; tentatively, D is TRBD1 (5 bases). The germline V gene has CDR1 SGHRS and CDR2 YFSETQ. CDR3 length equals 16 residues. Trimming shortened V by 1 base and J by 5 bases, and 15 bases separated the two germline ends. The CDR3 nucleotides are TGCGCCAGCAGCTTGCTTTCTCGACAGAGCAATGAAAAACTGTTTTTT. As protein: CASSLLSRQSNEKLFF.

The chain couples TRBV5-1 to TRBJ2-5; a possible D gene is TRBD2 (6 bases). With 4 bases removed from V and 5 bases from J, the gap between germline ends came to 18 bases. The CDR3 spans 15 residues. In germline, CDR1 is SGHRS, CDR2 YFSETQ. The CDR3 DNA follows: TGCGCCAGCAGCGTAACCGGGACTCCTGAGGAGACCCAGTACTTC. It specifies CASSVTGTPEETQYF. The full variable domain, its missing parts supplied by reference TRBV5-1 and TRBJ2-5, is KAGVTQTPRYLIKTRGQQVTLSCSPISGHRSVSWYQQTPGQGLQFLFEYFSETQRNKGNFPGRFSGRQFSNSRSEMNVSTLELGDSALYLCASSVTGTPEETQYFGPGTRLLVL.

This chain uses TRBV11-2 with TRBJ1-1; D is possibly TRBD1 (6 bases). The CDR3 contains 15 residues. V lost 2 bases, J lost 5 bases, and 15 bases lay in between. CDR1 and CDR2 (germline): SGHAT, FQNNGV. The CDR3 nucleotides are TGTGCCAGCAGCTTATGGGCAGGGGAGGGGACTGAAGCTTTCTTT. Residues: CASSLWAGEGTEAFF.

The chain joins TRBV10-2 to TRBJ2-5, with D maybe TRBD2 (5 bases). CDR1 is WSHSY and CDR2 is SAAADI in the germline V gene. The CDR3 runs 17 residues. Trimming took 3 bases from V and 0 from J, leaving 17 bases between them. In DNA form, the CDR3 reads TGCGCCAGCAGTGAAAGGGAGATAATCTTGTACCAAGAGACCCAGTACTTC. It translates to CASSEREIILYQETQYF.